This T cell receptor (beta chain) emerged from a study of shared clonotypes between healthy human individuals. Study context: For every donor, three CD4 naive, three CD4 memory, two CD8 naive and one CD8 memory plates were used. Study-level findings and limits: Some naive CD4 clonotypes, 4.5% to 5.5%, turned up in common across four donors. What naive subsets generally showed was a larger estimated richness than memory subsets showed.

The table came from immunoSEQ multiplex PCR; TCRdb's copy has only in-frame clones and leaves some out. Among 2,500,000 or so clones listed, 85% to 95% were seen once. Points on this clone: Its matching antigen is unknown.

CD4+ cells were split into CD45RA+ naive and CD45RA-negative memory subsets. Germline V gene lookup returns CDR1 MNHNS and CDR2 SASEGT. The CDR3 consists of 16 residues. V trimming: 2 bases; J trimming: 7 bases; junction bases outside the gene matches: 10. V gene TRBV6-1 combines with J gene TRBJ2-2, with TRBD1 matching over 7 bases. This clonotype originated in a young man in good health. Specimen: naive CD4+ T cells sorted from blood. Subset: CD45RA+ positively selected. The CDR3 loop reads CASSEIGGANIGELFF. For the CDR3, the DNA is TGTGCCAGCAGTGAAATAGGGGGCGCTAATATCGGGGAGCTGTTTTTT.